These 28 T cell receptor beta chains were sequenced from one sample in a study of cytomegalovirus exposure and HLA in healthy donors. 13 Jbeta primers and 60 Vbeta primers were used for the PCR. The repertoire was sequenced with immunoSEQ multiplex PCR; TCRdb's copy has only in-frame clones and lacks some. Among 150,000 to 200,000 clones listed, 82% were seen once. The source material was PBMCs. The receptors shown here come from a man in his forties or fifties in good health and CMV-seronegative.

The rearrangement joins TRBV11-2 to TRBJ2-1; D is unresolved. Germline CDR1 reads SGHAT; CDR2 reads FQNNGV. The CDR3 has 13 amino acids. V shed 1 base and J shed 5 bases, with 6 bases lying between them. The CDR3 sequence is CASSLVRDNEQFF. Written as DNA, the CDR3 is TGTGCCAGCAGCTTAGTCCGGGACAATGAGCAGTTCTTC.

The CDR3 DNA reads as TGTGCCAGCAGCACCCGGGACAGCCCGGGCTACGAGCAGTACTTC. Its translation is CASSTRDSPGYEQYF. The chain has TRBV7-9 and TRBJ2-7, with TRBD1 identical over 7 bases. J gave up 3 bases and V 5 bases, and 10 bases lay outside the gene matches. Germline V CDR1 and CDR2: SEHNR, FQNEAQ (reference sequence). This CDR3 contains 15 residues. Filled out from reference TRBV7-9 and TRBJ2-7, the complete variable domain reads DTGVSQNPRHKITKRGQNVTFRCDPISEHNRLYWYRQTLGQGPEFLTYFQNEAQLEKSRLLSDRFSAERPKGSFSTLEIQRTEQGDSAMYLCASSTRDSPGYEQYFGPGTRLTVT.

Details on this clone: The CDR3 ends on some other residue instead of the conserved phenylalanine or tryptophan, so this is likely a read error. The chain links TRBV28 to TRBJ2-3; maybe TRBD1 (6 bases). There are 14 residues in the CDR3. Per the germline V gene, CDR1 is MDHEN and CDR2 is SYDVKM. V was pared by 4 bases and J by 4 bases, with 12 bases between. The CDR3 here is CASSWAGAADTQYL. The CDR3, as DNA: TGTGCCAGCAGTTGGGCAGGGGCAGCAGATACGCAGTATCTT.

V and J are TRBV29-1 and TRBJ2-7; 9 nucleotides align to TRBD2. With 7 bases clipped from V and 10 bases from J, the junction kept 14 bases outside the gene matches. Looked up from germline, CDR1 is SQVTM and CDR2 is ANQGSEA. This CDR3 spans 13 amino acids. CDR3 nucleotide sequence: TGCAGCGCGATCCGCGGGGGGGGGCGAATCCAGTACTTC. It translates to CSAIRGGGRIQYF.

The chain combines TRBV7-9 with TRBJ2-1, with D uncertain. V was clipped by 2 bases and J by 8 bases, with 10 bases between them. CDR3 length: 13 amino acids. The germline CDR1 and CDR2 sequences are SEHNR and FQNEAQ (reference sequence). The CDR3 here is CASSLLRADEQFF. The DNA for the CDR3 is TGTGCCAGCAGCTTACTCCGAGCCGATGAGCAGTTCTTC.

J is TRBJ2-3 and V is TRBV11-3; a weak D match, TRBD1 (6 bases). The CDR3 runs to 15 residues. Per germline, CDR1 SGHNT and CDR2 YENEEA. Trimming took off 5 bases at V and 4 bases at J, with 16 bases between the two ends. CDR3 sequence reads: CASSRPTGSADTQYF. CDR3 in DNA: TGTGCCAGCAGCCGACCGACAGGAAGCGCAGATACGCAGTATTTT.

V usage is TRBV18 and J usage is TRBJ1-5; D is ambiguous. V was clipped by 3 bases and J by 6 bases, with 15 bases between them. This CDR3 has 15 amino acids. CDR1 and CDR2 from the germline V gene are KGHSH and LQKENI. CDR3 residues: CASSPGKGSSQPQHF. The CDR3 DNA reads TGTGCCAGCTCACCGGGGAAAGGGAGTAGTCAGCCCCAGCATTTT.

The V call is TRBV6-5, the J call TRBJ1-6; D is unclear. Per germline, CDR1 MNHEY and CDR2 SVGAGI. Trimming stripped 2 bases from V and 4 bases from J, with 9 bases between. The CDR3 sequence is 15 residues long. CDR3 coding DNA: TGTGCCAGCAGTTACCGCGGCCCTTATAATTCACCCCTCCACTTT. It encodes CASSYRGPYNSPLHF.

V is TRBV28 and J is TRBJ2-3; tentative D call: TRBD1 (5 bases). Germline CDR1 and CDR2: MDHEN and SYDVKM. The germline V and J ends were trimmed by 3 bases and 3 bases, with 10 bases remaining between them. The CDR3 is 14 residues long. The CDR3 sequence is CASSLGRATDTQYF. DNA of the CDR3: TGTGCCAGCAGTTTGGGCAGGGCGACAGATACGCAGTATTTT.

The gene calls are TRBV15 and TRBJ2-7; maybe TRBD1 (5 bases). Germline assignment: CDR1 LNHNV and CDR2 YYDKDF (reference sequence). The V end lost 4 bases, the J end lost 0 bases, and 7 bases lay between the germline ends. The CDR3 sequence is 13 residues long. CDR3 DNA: TGTGCCACCAGCAAGACAGACTCCTACGAGCAGTACTTC. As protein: CATSKTDSYEQYF.

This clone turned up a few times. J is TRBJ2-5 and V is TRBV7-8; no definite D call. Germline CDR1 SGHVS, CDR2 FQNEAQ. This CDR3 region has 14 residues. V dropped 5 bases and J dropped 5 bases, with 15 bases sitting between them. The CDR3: CASSPPYSPETQYF. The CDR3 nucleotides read TGTGCCAGCAGCCCACCGTATAGTCCGGAGACCCAGTACTTC.

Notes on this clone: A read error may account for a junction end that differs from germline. In DNA form, the CDR3 reads TGTGCCGGCAGCAAGCGGACTAGCTGGTATGAGCAGTTCTTC. Translated: CAGSKRTSWYEQFF. J is TRBJ2-1 and V is TRBV7-2, with 8 positions matching TRBD2. The germline CDR1 and CDR2 sequences are SGHTA and FQGNSA. The CDR3 has 14 amino acids.

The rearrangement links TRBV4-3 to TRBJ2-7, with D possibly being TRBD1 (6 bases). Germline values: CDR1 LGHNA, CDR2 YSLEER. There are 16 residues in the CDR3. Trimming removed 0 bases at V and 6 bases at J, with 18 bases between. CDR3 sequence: CASSQDSAGARLEQYF. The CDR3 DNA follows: TGCGCCAGCAGCCAAGATTCGGCAGGGGCTCGTCTCGAGCAGTACTTC.

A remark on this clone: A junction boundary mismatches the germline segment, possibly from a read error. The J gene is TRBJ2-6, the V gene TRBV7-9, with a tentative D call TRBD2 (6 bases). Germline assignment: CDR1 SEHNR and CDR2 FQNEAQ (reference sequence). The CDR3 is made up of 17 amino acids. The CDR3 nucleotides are TGTTCCAGCAGCTTAGTGGGGCGGGGCTCTGGGGCCAACGTCCTGACTTTC. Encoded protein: CSSSLVGRGSGANVLTF.

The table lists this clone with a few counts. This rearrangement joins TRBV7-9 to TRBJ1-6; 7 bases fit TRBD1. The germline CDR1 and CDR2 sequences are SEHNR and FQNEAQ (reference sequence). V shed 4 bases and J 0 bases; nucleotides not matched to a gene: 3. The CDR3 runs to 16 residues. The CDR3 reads CASSSGGSSYNSPLHF. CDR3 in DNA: TGTGCCAGCAGCTCAGGGGGAAGCTCCTATAATTCACCCCTCCACTTT. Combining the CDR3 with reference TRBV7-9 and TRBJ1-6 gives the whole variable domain DTGVSQNPRHKITKRGQNVTFRCDPISEHNRLYWYRQTLGQGPEFLTYFQNEAQLEKSRLLSDRFSAERPKGSFSTLEIQRTEQGDSAMYLCASSSGGSSYNSPLHFGNGTRLTVT.

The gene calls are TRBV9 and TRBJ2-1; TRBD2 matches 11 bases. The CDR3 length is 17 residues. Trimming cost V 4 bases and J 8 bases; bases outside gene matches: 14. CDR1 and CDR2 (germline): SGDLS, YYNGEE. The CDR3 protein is CASSTRLAGLSVDEQFF. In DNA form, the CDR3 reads TGTGCCAGCAGCACTCGACTAGCGGGACTATCGGTGGATGAGCAGTTCTTC.

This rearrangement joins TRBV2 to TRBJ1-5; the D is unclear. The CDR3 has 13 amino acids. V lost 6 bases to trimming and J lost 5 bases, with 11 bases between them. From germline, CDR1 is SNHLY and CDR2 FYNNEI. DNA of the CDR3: TGTGCCAGCAGCACATCTTTATATCAGCCCCAGCATTTT. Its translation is CASSTSLYQPQHF.

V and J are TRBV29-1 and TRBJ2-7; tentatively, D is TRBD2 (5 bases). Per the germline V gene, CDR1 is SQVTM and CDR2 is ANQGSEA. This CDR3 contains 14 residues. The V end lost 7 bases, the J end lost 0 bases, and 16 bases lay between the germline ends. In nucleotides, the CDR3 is TGCAGCGCCCGAGGGAGTCACATCTCCTACGAGCAGTACTTC. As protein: CSARGSHISYEQYF.

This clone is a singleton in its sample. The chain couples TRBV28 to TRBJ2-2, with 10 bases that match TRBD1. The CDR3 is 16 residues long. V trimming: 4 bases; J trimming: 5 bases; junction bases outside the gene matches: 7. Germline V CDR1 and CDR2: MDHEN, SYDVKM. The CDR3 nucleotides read TGTGCCAGCAGTTCTGCCGGGACAGGGGAAACCGGGGAGCTGTTTTTT. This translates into CASSSAGTGETGELFF.

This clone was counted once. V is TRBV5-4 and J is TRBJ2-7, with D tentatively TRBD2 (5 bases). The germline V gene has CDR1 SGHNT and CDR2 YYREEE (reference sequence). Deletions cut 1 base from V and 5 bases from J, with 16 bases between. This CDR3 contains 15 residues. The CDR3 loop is CASSLLSFGVDEQYF. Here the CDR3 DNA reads TGTGCCAGCAGCTTGTTAAGCTTCGGGGTAGACGAGCAGTACTTC.

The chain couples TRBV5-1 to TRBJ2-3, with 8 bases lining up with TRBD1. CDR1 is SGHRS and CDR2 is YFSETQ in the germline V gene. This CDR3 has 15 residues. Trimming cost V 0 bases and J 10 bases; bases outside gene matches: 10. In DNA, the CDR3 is TGCGCCAGCAGCTTGGACGGGCAGGGGGCACGGGCGCAGTATTTT. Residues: CASSLDGQGARAQYF.

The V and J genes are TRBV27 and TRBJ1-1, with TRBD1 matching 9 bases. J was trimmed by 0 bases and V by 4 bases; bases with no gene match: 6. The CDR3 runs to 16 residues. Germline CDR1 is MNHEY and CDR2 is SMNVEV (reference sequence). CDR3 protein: CASSSYRTGVNTEAFF. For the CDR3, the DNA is TGTGCCAGCAGTTCTTACAGGACAGGGGTGAACACTGAAGCTTTCTTT.

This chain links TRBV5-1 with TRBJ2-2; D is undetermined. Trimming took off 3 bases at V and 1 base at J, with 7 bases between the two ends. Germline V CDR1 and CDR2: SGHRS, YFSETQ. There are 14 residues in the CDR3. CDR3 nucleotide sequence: TGCGCCAGCAGCTGGTCCGGGAACACCGGGGAGCTGTTTTTT. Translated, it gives CASSWSGNTGELFF.

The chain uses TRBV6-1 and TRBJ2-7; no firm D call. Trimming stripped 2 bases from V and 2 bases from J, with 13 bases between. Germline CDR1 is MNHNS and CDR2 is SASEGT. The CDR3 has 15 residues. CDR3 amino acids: CASSELQYKTYEQYF. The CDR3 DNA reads TGTGCCAGCAGTGAACTGCAGTACAAGACCTACGAGCAGTACTTC.

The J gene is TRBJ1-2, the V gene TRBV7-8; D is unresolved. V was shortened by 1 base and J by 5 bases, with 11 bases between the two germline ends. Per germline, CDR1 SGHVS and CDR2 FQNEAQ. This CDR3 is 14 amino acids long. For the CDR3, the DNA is TGTGCCAGCAGCTTAGACGGGATTGCGTATGGCTACACCTTC. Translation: CASSLDGIAYGYTF. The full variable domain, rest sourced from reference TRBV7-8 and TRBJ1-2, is GAGVSQSPRYKVAKRGQDVALRCDPISGHVSLFWYQQALGQGPEFLTYFQNEAQLDKSGLPSDRFFAERPEGSVSTLKIQRTQQEDSAVYLCASSLDGIAYGYTFGSGTRLTVV.

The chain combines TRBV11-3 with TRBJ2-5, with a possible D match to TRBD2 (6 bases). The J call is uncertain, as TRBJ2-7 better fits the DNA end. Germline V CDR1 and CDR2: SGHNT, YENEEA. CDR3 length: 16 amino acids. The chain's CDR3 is CASSLDGRRGDNEQYF. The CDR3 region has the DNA TGTGCCAGCAGCTTAGATGGTAGGAGGGGAGATAACGAGCAGTACTTC.

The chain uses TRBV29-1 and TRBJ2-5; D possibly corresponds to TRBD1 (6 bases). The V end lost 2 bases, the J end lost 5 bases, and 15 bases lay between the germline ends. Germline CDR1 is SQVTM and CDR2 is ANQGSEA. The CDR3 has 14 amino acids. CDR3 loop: CSVEKGRRGETQYF. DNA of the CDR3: TGCAGCGTTGAAAAGGGTCGCAGGGGTGAGACCCAGTACTTC.

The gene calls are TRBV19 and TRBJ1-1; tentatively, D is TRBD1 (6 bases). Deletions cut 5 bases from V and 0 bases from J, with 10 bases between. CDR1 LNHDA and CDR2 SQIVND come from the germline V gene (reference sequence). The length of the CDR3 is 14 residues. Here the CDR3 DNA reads TGTGCCAGTAGTGTCAGGGGTCTGAACACTGAAGCTTTCTTT. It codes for CASSVRGLNTEAFF.